One and the same sample provided the 13 T cell receptor beta chains below, sequenced in a study of T cells in Graves' hyperthyroidism and ophthalmopathy. Amplified regions were TCR beta CDR3 sequences from RNA transcripts. The primer set for the first-round RT-PCR of the TCR CDR3 was HTBI. TCRdb re-called the multiplex PCR reads through MiXCR, storing one row per CDR3 protein. This repertoire shows hundreds of thousands of distinct CDR3 sequences, 14% found once; its top ten account for roughly 14%. Sequenced sample: blood. The receptors here all came from a woman aged 40-49 years with Graves' hyperthyroidism.

The sample holds many counts of this clonotype. This chain links TRBV28 with TRBJ1-4, with TRBD1 matching over 7 bases. This CDR3 contains 18 residues. Trimming at V came to 3 bases and at J to 7 bases, leaving 17 bases not matched to a gene. Germline lookup yields CDR1 MDHEN and CDR2 SYDVKM. CDR3 loop: CASSLRTGRLFHGEKLFF. The CDR3 DNA sequence: TGTGCCAGCAGTTTGCGGACAGGAAGATTATTTCATGGTGAAAAACTGTTTTTT.

In DNA, the CDR3 is TGCGCCAGCAGCCAATACCAGGGGCAGCCCCAGCATTTT. Amino acid sequence: CASSQYQGQPQHF. The rearrangement uses TRBV4-1 and TRBJ1-5, with D possibly matching TRBD1 (6 bases). V lost 2 bases, J lost 7 bases, and 9 bases lay in between. The CDR3 runs to 13 residues. Per germline, CDR1 MGHRA and CDR2 YSYEKL.

This clonotype has at least ten counts. The V call is TRBV30, the J call TRBJ2-1, with a tentative D call TRBD2 (6 bases). CDR3 length: 13 amino acids. Trimming left V 5 bases short and J 9 bases short, with 17 bases between. Germline V gene lookup returns CDR1 GTSNPN and CDR2 SVGIG (reference sequence). CDR3 amino acids: CAWAGGNYGEQFF. CDR3 nucleotides: TGTGCCTGGGCAGGCGGGAATTATGGTGAGCAGTTCTTC. Combining the CDR3 with reference TRBV30 and TRBJ2-1 gives the whole variable domain SQTIHQWPATLVQPVGSPLSLECTVEGTSNPNLYWYRQAAGRGLQLLFYSVGIGQISSEVPQNLSASRPQDRQFILSSKKLLLSDSGFYLCAWAGGNYGEQFFGPGTRLTVL.

This clonotype was seen a handful of times. The CDR3, as DNA: TGTGCCAGCAGTTTCCAGCGCCACAATGAGCAGTTCTTC. This sequence encodes CASSFQRHNEQFF. This chain uses TRBV12-3 or TRBV12-4 with TRBJ2-1; unclear D gene. This CDR3 spans 13 amino acids. Trimming took 3 bases from V and 5 from J, leaving 8 bases between them.

V gene TRBV6-2 or TRBV6-3 combines with J gene TRBJ2-7; D tentatively fits TRBD1 or TRBD2 (7 bases each). Germline V gene data show CDR1 as MNHEY and CDR2 as SVGEGT. There are 16 residues in the CDR3. V lost 6 bases and J lost 5, with 23 bases in between. DNA for the CDR3: TGTGCCAGCAGCCCTTCGGGGGCCAGGGGGGGAAACGAGCAGTACTTC. It encodes CASSPSGARGGNEQYF.

This clonotype appeared many times. J is TRBJ2-1 and V is TRBV12-3 or TRBV12-4; 9 nucleotides agree with TRBD2. The V and J ends lost 5 bases and 8 bases, in that order; junction bases with no gene match: 7. This CDR3 has 14 residues. The CDR3 sequence is CASSPLAGWHEQFF. In nucleotides, the CDR3 is TGTGCCAGCAGTCCGCTAGCGGGATGGCATGAGCAGTTCTTC.

This clonotype was observed many times. The chain has TRBV30 and TRBJ2-2, with 10 nucleotides matching TRBD1. In germline, CDR1 is GTSNPN, CDR2 SVGIG (reference sequence). V shed 4 bases and J 3 bases; nucleotides not matched to a gene: 14. The CDR3 loop spans 18 amino acids. CDR3 sequence: CAWTHGQGVFADTGELFF. The CDR3 nucleotides read TGTGCCTGGACCCACGGACAGGGGGTCTTTGCCGACACCGGGGAGCTGTTTTTT.

This clonotype has just a few counts. The chain is built from TRBV6-2 or TRBV6-3 and TRBJ2-3; D might be TRBD2 (6 bases). The V gene's germline CDR1 is MNHEY and CDR2 SVGEGT. This CDR3 is 16 amino acids long. V was shortened by 2 bases and J by 2 bases, with 14 bases between the two germline ends. This chain's CDR3 is CASSYPGDLHTDTQYF. As DNA, the CDR3 is TGTGCCAGCAGTTACCCTGGGGACTTACACACAGATACGCAGTATTTT.

This clonotype was seen many times. The rearrangement uses TRBV20-1 and TRBJ2-7; a possible D gene is TRBD2 (5 bases). Per germline, CDR1 DFQATT and CDR2 SNEGSKA (reference sequence). The CDR3 loop spans 15 amino acids. Trimming left V 0 bases short and J 4 bases short, with 16 bases between. DNA of the CDR3: TGCAGTGCTAGAGATCTGGACTTATCAATGTACGAGCAGTACTTC. It translates to CSARDLDLSMYEQYF.

This clonotype was detected only a few times. The chain is built from TRBV20-1 and TRBJ2-7, with D hard to call. The CDR3 extends over 14 amino acids. Per germline, CDR1 DFQATT and CDR2 SNEGSKA (reference sequence). Trimming removed 5 bases at V and 0 bases at J, with 14 bases between. The CDR3 DNA reads as TGCAGTGCTCTAGACACCCTCAGCTCCTACGAGCAGTACTTC. Translating it yields CSALDTLSSYEQYF.

In its sample, this clonotype was seen a few times. This chain links TRBV27 with TRBJ2-1; D might be TRBD2 (6 bases). The germline gives CDR1 MNHEY, CDR2 SMNVEV (reference sequence). Deletions cut 6 bases from V and 9 bases from J, with 21 bases between. This CDR3 contains 15 residues. Here the CDR3 reads CASSRLGRSKGEQFF. As DNA, the CDR3 is TGTGCCAGCAGCCGGTTAGGGAGGTCCAAGGGTGAGCAGTTCTTC.

This clonotype was observed many times. The chain joins TRBV2 to TRBJ1-2; the match to TRBD1 covers 7 bases. V trimming: 5 bases; J trimming: 7 bases; junction bases outside the gene matches: 13. Germline loops: CDR1 SNHLY, CDR2 FYNNEI. CDR3 length: 15 amino acids. CDR3 nucleotide sequence: TGTGCCAGCAGTCAAAGCGGGACAGAAAAAACTGGCTACACCTTC. This gives the protein CASSQSGTEKTGYTF.

V usage is TRBV28 and J usage is TRBJ1-5; the D is unclear. Germline CDR1 MDHEN, CDR2 SYDVKM. The CDR3 extends over 15 amino acids. The V end lost 7 bases, the J end lost 0 bases, and 13 bases lay between the germline ends. In DNA form, the CDR3 reads TGTGCCAGCAAAGGCCGAGACTATAGCAATCAGCCCCAGCATTTT. It encodes CASKGRDYSNQPQHF.